This TCR beta chain is drawn from a study of CD8+ T cells in alopecia areata (dated by TCRdb to 2016 to 2019). Context from the whole study: The treated patients took part in an open-label pilot trial in which moderate-to-severe alopecia areata was treated with oral tofacitinib at 5 to 10 mg twice daily. Patients stayed on tofacitinib for 6 to 18 months and then had 6 months of follow-up off drug so that delayed response and recurrence could be assessed. For the treated patients, the SALT score, which quantifies what percentage of scalp surface area is affected, served as the measure of disease severity. In humans, TCRbeta sequencing was performed on scalp tissue and on sorted CD4+ and CD8+ peripheral blood T cells from healthy controls and from patients with patchy or totalis/universalis alopecia areata. The RNA source kit depended on sample type: the PAXgene miRNA kit for fixed scalp, the miRNeasy kit for PBMCs, and the RNeasy kit for mouse skin. Tofacitinib-treated patients had biopsies at baseline and at 4 and 24 weeks of treatment, with a later scalp biopsy in several patients. The study used high-throughput TCRbeta sequencing to examine T cell clonal expansion in alopecia areata, in both the C3H/HeJ mouse model and human patients. Scalp clonality was compared across normal scalp (n=4), patchy alopecia areata scalp (n=8), and alopecia totalis/universalis scalp (n=8). Amplification of TCRbeta CDR3 regions was done by immunoSEQ multiplex PCR using 35 Vbeta forward primers and 13 Jbeta reverse primers. The paper as a whole reports these results and caveats: Tofacitinib significantly lowered scalp clonality and the number of expanded CD8+ clones among the top 100 scalp clones. Scalp TCR repertoire analysis is complicated because resident alphabeta T cells in normal human skin are also sequenced, whereas mouse skin is dominated by gammadelta T cells. Higher clonality and more expanded CD8+ clones were observed in lesional scalp than in normal scalp, particularly in alopecia totalis/universalis, a finding suggestive of antigenic drive. Because the treated cohort was small and had only one nonresponder, larger studies are needed to examine links between baseline CD8+ expansion and response. Many expanded lesional clones persisted in scalp and blood during tofacitinib treatment, which may partly explain relapse after stopping treatment. Shared TCR sequences between patients were less evident than in mice, which may be partly attributable to HLA diversity in the patient population.

The sample's treatment or condition, from its label and the paper: oral pan-JAK inhibitor, 5-10 mg twice daily. Lesional scalp punch biopsies and peripheral blood were collected from alopecia areata patients. PBMCs were separated by density centrifugation and stained for CD3, CD4 and CD8, after which CD4+ and CD8+ T cells were sorted on a FACSAria. The method was the immunoSEQ multiplex PCR assay. For TCR sequencing, RNA was extracted from every sample and reverse transcribed into cDNA to serve as template. First-strand cDNA was synthesized using SuperScript III with a 2:1 mix of oligo-dT and random hexamers. A synthetic immune receptor repertoire was used to measure amplification bias, and any remaining bias was corrected computationally. The original pipeline was this. Raw reads were preprocessed to remove errors, and CDR3 was defined according to IMGT conventions as the region from the conserved cysteine to phenylalanine. Clonality was computed as 1 minus the Shannon entropy, with the entropy normalized by log2 of the number of productive unique TCRs. CD4 or CD8 identity of scalp clones was inferred by cross-referencing scalp TCRbeta sequences with sorted blood CD4 and CD8 repertoires. TCRdb's version of the immuneACCESS table is confined to in-frame rearrangements and falls short of the full clone set. An unresolved V gene accounts for under half of the shortfall where checked; the remainder is of unknown origin. V and J calls and clone size come straight from that table; D and trimming were deduced from the DNA. In all, the sample holds approximately 210,000 clones, and under 70% of those were seen once. Around 1.3% of the sample goes to the ten largest clones.

Details on this clone: The antigen it recognizes is unknown. Base quality data are lacking; no much larger clone is found one base away.

The junction shows trimming of 0 bases on V and 2 bases on J, and the gene matches do not reach 5 bases of it. In the germline V gene, CDR1 corresponds to SGHVS and CDR2 to FQNEAQ. Taken from cysteine to phenylalanine, the CDR3 has 16 residues. Only the CDR3 DNA is retained, 48 bases long and in frame from the first base. The receptor was derived from a human donor with alopecia areata. The sample consisted of CD4+ T cells sorted from blood, taken between weeks 44 and 45, from a patient treated with tofacitinib. This chain joins TRBV7-8 to TRBJ2-7, and 9 junction bases match TRBD2. The nucleotide sequence is given as TGTGCCAGCAGCTTAGCGTCTAGCGGGGTGACCTACGAGCAGTACTTC. Translated, it gives CASSLASSGVTYEQYF.